This T cell receptor (beta chain) was obtained from a study of response to subunit inactivated influenza vaccine. Findings and caveats of the study: Few new T cells, the authors suggested, are recruited by each seasonal influenza vaccination.

The V end lost 0 bases, the J end lost 0 bases, and 18 bases lay between the germline ends. In germline, CDR1 is DFQATT, CDR2 SNEGSKA (reference sequence). The CDR3 is 18 residues long. In its sample, this clonotype was seen a few times. Antigen unknown. From the RT-PCR reads, TCRdb called clonotypes with MiXCR, one entry per CDR3 protein. The sample gives around 300,000 distinct CDR3 sequences, around 22% of which show up once; about a tenth is in the top ten. This clonotype was sampled from a man between 50 and 70 years old who received an inactivated influenza vaccine. The specimen was PBMCs from blood, collected less than 22 months after vaccination. The chain employs TRBV20-1 and TRBJ1-5; D unresolved. The CDR3 DNA sequence: TGCAGTGCTAGAGATATCGGGGTGGAGGGTTATAGCAATCAGCCCCAGCATTTT. It encodes CSARDIGVEGYSNQPQHF.